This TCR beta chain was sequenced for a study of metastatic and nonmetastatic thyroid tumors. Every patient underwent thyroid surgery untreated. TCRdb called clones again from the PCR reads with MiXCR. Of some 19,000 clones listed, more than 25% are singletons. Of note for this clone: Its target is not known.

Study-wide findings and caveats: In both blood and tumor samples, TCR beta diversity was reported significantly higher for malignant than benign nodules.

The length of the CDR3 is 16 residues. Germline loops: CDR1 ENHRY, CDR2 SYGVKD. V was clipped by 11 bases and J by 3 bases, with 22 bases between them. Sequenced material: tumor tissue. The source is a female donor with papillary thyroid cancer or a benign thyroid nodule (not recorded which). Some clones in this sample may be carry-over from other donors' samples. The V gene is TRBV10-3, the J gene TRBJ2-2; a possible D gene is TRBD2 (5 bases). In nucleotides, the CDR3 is TGTGCCGTAGGGCGGCGGGCGAGCGGATACACCGGGGAGCTGTTTTTT. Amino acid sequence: CAVGRRASGYTGELFF.